This T cell receptor beta chain was sequenced during a study of T cells expressing NK-cell markers. Study summary: Each TCR beta repertoire originated in sorted T cells that were CD3+CD56+NKG2C+, CD3+CD56+NKG2C- or CD3+CD56-NKG2C+. Sequencing covered eight donors, seven HCMV-seropositive and one seronegative. Overall study findings and caveats: It remained uncertain whether the expanded NKG2C+ T cell clones were specific for HCMV antigens. Dominant NKG2C+ clonotype frequencies of roughly 1.0-7.0% of CD8+ T cells were measured in about six donors.

In the case of this clonotype: The antigen remains unidentified.

TCRdb reprocessed the 5' RACE reads and reports one entry per CDR3 protein, with no DNA. The sample has hundreds of thousands of distinct CDR3 sequences, and its top ten clones hold roughly 5.2%. CDR3 length: 14 amino acids. The germline gives CDR1 SGHTA, CDR2 FQGNSA. The sequence came from a man aged 18-75 years in good health. The specimen sequenced was blood T cells: a sorted CD56 or NKG2C T cell subset, CD4+ or CD8+ T cells, or bulk PBMC T cells (not recorded which). V usage is TRBV7-2 and J usage is TRBJ2-5; as DNA is missing, the TRBD2 call by TCRdb cannot be tested. The CDR3 sequence: CASSFGGMGETQYF.